One sample yielded the 19 T cell receptor beta chains listed below, sequenced in a study of blood T cell repertoires in COVID-19. Libraries were prepared by immunoSEQ multiplex PCR; TCRdb keeps only in-frame clonotypes and omits some of them. The sample contains approximately 89,000 clones, 70% to 90% of which appear only once. Material: peripheral blood. The receptors were sampled from a woman in her seventies with active or convalescent COVID-19.

J is TRBJ2-2 and V is TRBV6-1; no clear D. Trimming removed 0 bases at V and 1 base at J, with 9 bases between. CDR3 length: 16 residues. Germline lookup yields CDR1 MNHNS and CDR2 SASEGT. This CDR3 reads CASSEARVQNTGELFF. The CDR3 DNA follows: TGTGCCAGCAGTGAAGCACGGGTACAGAACACCGGGGAGCTGTTTTTT.

CDR3 DNA sequence: TGCGCCAGCAGTCCGGACAGGGCAGGTTCCGGGGAGCTGTTTTTT. Its protein product is CASSPDRAGSGELFF. The J gene is TRBJ2-2, the V gene TRBV10-1, with 8 bases identical to TRBD1. The CDR3 consists of 15 residues. J was trimmed by 6 bases and V by 5 bases; bases with no gene match: 8. Germline CDR1 reads WNHNN; CDR2 reads SYGVQD (reference sequence).

The chain combines TRBV27 with TRBJ1-2, with unresolved D. This CDR3 is 11 amino acids long. With 4 bases removed from V and 8 bases from J, the gap between germline ends came to 8 bases. CDR1 and CDR2 (germline): MNHEY, SMNVEV (reference sequence). This chain's CDR3 is CASSSAGGYTF. Written as DNA, the CDR3 is TGTGCCAGCAGTTCCGCGGGGGGCTACACCTTC.

V usage is TRBV24-1 and J usage is TRBJ2-5; tentatively, D is TRBD2 (6 bases). This CDR3 has 19 residues. The V end was cut by 1 base, the J end by 4 bases, with 24 bases between. Germline V gene lookup returns CDR1 KGHDR and CDR2 SFDVKD. The DNA of the CDR3 is TGTGCCACCAGTGATTTCCCGAAAGACCCTAGCGTCAGTCGAGAGACCCAGTACTTC. The encoded protein is CATSDFPKDPSVSRETQYF.

This clone is a singleton in its sample. J is TRBJ2-7 and V is TRBV7-9; possibly TRBD1 for D (6 bases). Germline assignment: CDR1 SEHNR and CDR2 FQNEAQ (reference sequence). V gave up 5 bases and J gave up 6 bases, with 14 bases separating them. The CDR3 contains 13 residues. For the CDR3, the DNA is TGTGCCAGCAGCCCGAGGGGACAAACCGAGCAGTACTTC. This codes for CASSPRGQTEQYF.

The chain carries TRBV2 and TRBJ1-2, with D possibly being TRBD1 (5 bases). This CDR3 is 17 amino acids long. Germline V gene data show CDR1 as SNHLY and CDR2 as FYNNEI. Trimming took 4 bases from V and 0 from J, leaving 18 bases between them. CDR3 amino acids: CASSGSRVGHPNYGYTF. The CDR3 DNA sequence: TGTGCCAGCAGTGGATCCCGGGTGGGGCACCCTAACTATGGCTACACCTTC.

The chain joins TRBV7-2 to TRBJ1-1, with 7 bases that match TRBD1. CDR1 is SGHTA and CDR2 is FQGNSA in the germline V gene. Unmatched junction bases numbered 4, after V lost 5 bases and J lost 4 bases. The CDR3 loop spans 13 amino acids. The CDR3 is CASSTRQGTEAFF. The DNA for the CDR3 is TGTGCCAGCAGCACCCGACAGGGCACTGAAGCTTTCTTT.

The chain carries TRBV7-2 and TRBJ2-7, with 8 positions matching TRBD1. With 1 base clipped from V and 4 bases from J, the junction kept 0 bases outside the gene matches. The CDR3 is 13 amino acids. Germline CDR1 reads SGHTA; CDR2 reads FQGNSA. For the CDR3, the DNA is TGTGCCAGCAGCTTAGGGACAGGGTACGAGCAGTACTTC. Protein product: CASSLGTGYEQYF.

The chain joins TRBV5-1 to TRBJ2-5, with D perhaps TRBD1 (6 bases). In germline, CDR1 is SGHRS, CDR2 YFSETQ. The CDR3 extends over 15 amino acids. The germline V and J ends were trimmed by 4 bases and 1 base, with 14 bases remaining between them. The CDR3 sequence is CASSGQGYGQETQYF. In nucleotides, the CDR3 is TGCGCCAGCAGCGGGCAGGGGTATGGCCAAGAGACCCAGTACTTC.

The V gene is TRBV14, the J gene TRBJ1-1; a weak D match, TRBD1 (6 bases). This CDR3 has 17 residues. The germline V gene has CDR1 SGHDN and CDR2 FVKESK. V gave up 3 bases and J gave up 1 base, with 18 bases separating them. The CDR3 reads CASSQGLGANQNTEAFF. The CDR3 DNA follows: TGTGCCAGCAGCCAGGGCCTGGGGGCCAACCAGAACACTGAAGCTTTCTTT.

The rearrangement links TRBV5-5 to TRBJ2-5, with 15 bases that match TRBD2. V trimming: 4 bases; J trimming: 1 base; junction bases outside the gene matches: 2. CDR3 length: 16 residues. Germline V gene data show CDR1 as SGHKS and CDR2 as YYEKEE (reference sequence). DNA of the CDR3: TGTGCCAGCAGCCCGGGACTAGCGGGGGGCCAAGAGACCCAGTACTTC. Its protein is CASSPGLAGGQETQYF.

The V and J genes are TRBV6-2 or TRBV6-3 and TRBJ2-1; the D is unclear. The V and J ends lost 0 bases and 0 bases respectively, with 15 bases between them. The CDR3 is made up of 18 amino acids. Germline V gene lookup returns CDR1 MNHEY and CDR2 SVGEGT. The CDR3 loop is CASSYSAGWWNSYNEQFF. CDR3 sequence (DNA): TGTGCCAGCAGTTACTCGGCCGGGTGGTGGAACTCCTACAATGAGCAGTTCTTC.

The chain uses TRBV19 and TRBJ2-2; TRBD2 aligns across 12 bases. Looked up from germline, CDR1 is LNHDA and CDR2 is SQIVND (reference sequence). This CDR3 spans 16 amino acids. Trimming cost V 6 bases and J 2 bases; bases outside gene matches: 4. The CDR3 DNA is TGTGCCAGTAGACTAGCGGGGGGCCCAAACACCGGGGAGCTGTTTTTT. This gives the protein CASRLAGGPNTGELFF.

The chain has TRBV5-1 and TRBJ2-1; 10 bases fit TRBD2. The CDR3 is 14 residues long. Germline assignment: CDR1 SGHRS and CDR2 YFSETQ. V gave up 2 bases and J gave up 8 bases; unmatched junction bases: 4. The CDR3 is CASSLAGGADEQFF. CDR3 coding DNA: TGCGCCAGCAGCTTAGCGGGGGGGGCCGATGAGCAGTTCTTC.

V and J are TRBV11-2 and TRBJ1-2, with TRBD1 matching over 7 bases. The V gene end was trimmed by 3 bases and the J gene end by 0 bases; junction bases not matched to a gene: 7. Germline V CDR1 and CDR2: SGHAT, FQNNGV. This CDR3 spans 16 amino acids. The CDR3, as DNA: TGTGCCAGCAGCTTGCTCACAGGGGCCTCTAACTATGGCTACACCTTC. This codes for CASSLLTGASNYGYTF. The full variable domain, its missing parts supplied by reference TRBV11-2 and TRBJ1-2, is EAGVAQSPRYKIIEKRQSVAFWCNPISGHATLYWYQQILGQGPKLLIQFQNNGVVDDSQLPKDRFSAERLKGVDSTLKIQPAKLEDSAVYLCASSLLTGASNYGYTFGSGTRLTVV.

V and J are TRBV6-4 and TRBJ1-5; TRBD1 aligns across 9 bases. V dropped 7 bases and J dropped 1; count of bases not matched to a gene: 2. Germline V gives CDR1 MRHNA, CDR2 SNTAGT. The CDR3 contains 14 residues. As DNA, the CDR3 is TGTGCCAGCAAGACAGGGGGGAGCAATCAGCCCCAGCATTTT. It translates to CASKTGGSNQPQHF.

With regard to this clone: A read error may produce the germline difference seen at one junction end. CDR3 in DNA: TGTGCTAGCAGCTTAGGCCTAGCGGGTTCCACGGGTGAGCAGTTCTTC. It yields the protein CASSLGLAGSTGEQFF. J is TRBJ2-1 and V is TRBV7-7, with TRBD2 identical over 8 bases. CDR3 length: 16 amino acids. Per the germline V gene, CDR1 is SSHAT and CDR2 is FNYEAQ (reference sequence).

The chain combines TRBV15 with TRBJ2-7; 7 bases are a match to TRBD1. With V trimmed by 0 bases and J by 2 bases, 4 bases remained unmatched. This CDR3 comprises 15 residues. Germline V gives CDR1 LNHNV, CDR2 YYDKDF (reference sequence). The CDR3 region is CATSRDLGQAYEQYF. CDR3 in DNA: TGTGCCACCAGCAGAGATTTAGGACAGGCCTACGAGCAGTACTTC.

V is TRBV7-9 and J is TRBJ1-1; 8 nucleotides agree with TRBD1. V shed 3 bases and J 4 bases; nucleotides not matched to a gene: 4. Germline V gene data show CDR1 as SEHNR and CDR2 as FQNEAQ (reference sequence). The CDR3 extends over 14 amino acids. For the CDR3, the DNA is TGTGCCAGCAGCTTGACAGGGGTTAGCACTGAAGCTTTCTTT. This sequence encodes CASSLTGVSTEAFF.